This TCR beta chain appears in the sequencing data of a study of OX40 agonist ivuxolimab in advanced cancers. Study background: The patients' treatment was ivuxolimab, an agonistic anti-OX40 (CD134) antibody. Overall study findings and caveats: At 0.1 to 3.0 mg/kg and by week 6, CD4+ and CD8+ T cells in the blood had expanded clonally.

Collection of blood occurred at baseline, at cycle 4 day 1, and at cycle 7 day 1. CDR1 and CDR2 from the germline V gene are MGHRA and YSYEKL. CDR3 length: 17 residues. J lost 5 bases, V lost 0 bases, and 12 bases had no gene match. This clone occurred a few times. Its antigen is currently unknown. Clones were read by immunoSEQ multiplex PCR, and TCRdb kept only the in-frame ones, dropping some. The sample consists of roughly 70,000 clones, roughly 87% of them appearing once. The receptor was derived from an adult with an advanced solid tumor such as melanoma, head and neck, liver or kidney cancer. The sample here was CD4+ or CD8+ T cells sorted from blood, taken in a trial of the OX40 agonist ivuxolimab. The chain employs TRBV4-1 and TRBJ2-5; 7 positions agree with TRBD1. The CDR3 region has the DNA TGCGCCAGCAGCCAAGAGCCCGGACAGGCTCATGGGGAGACCCAGTACTTC. Encoded protein: CASSQEPGQAHGETQYF.